The rows below give T cell receptor beta chains drawn from one sample of a study of naive and memory T cell subsets. Via MiXCR, TCRdb re-called the UMI-ligation and nested PCR reads, giving one row per CDR3 protein. This table has 80,000 to 95,000 distinct CDR3 sequences, approximately 9.2% appearing once. The sequenced material came from naive CD8+ T cells from blood. These receptors were obtained from a human donor in good health. CDR3s include the opening cysteine and the closing phenylalanine or tryptophan. The D gene is left open where the match is weak. Clone size appears in some rows only: once, few, many, or a class for an expanded clone.

CDR3 protein	CDR3 DNA	V gene	J gene	D gene	clone size
CASSLGDSSYEQYF	TGTGCCAGCAGTTTGGGTGACAGTTCCTACGAGCAGTACTTC	TRBV12-3/TRBV12-4	TRBJ2-7	NA	NA
CSARGGQAGASTDTQYF	TGCAGTGCTAGAGGGGGTCAAGCAGGGGCGAGCACAGATACGCAGTATTTT	TRBV20-1	TRBJ2-3	NA	NA
CASSGRVSQPQHF	TGTGCCAGCAGTGGACGGGTCAGTCAGCCCCAGCATTTT	TRBV2	TRBJ1-5	NA	many
CASSVANAGGIETQYF	TGTGCCAGCAGCGTAGCGAATGCAGGGGGCATCGAGACCCAGTACTTC	TRBV9	TRBJ2-5	TRBD1	NA
CSVRTRGQGAAEETQYF	TGCAGCGTGAGGACAAGGGGACAGGGGGCAGCAGAGGAGACCCAGTACTTC	TRBV29-1	TRBJ2-5	TRBD1	few
CSVVDSTGELFF	TGCAGCGTTGTAGACAGCACCGGGGAGCTGTTTTTT	TRBV29-1	TRBJ2-2	NA	NA
CASSLAAGRMAGPYNEQFF	TGTGCCAGCAGCTTAGCAGCGGGCCGGATGGCGGGACCGTACAATGAGCAGTTCTTC	TRBV7-9	TRBJ2-1	NA	NA
CASSPRTSGSNIHNEQFF	TGTGCCAGTAGTCCCCGGACTAGCGGGAGTAACATCCACAATGAGCAGTTCTTC	TRBV19	TRBJ2-1	TRBD2	NA
CASSYSVGAGKLFF	TGTGCCAGCAGTTACTCGGTGGGGGCCGGGAAACTGTTTTTT	TRBV6-5	TRBJ1-4	NA	NA
CASKVELQGPTEAFF	TGTGCCAGCAAAGTGGAGCTACAGGGACCGACTGAAGCTTTCTTT	TRBV2	TRBJ1-1	NA	few
CASSPPSGRGAYEQYF	TGTGCCAGCAGCCCACCTTCGGGCAGGGGCGCCTACGAGCAGTACTTC	TRBV7-9	TRBJ2-7	NA	NA
CASTQGAGYTLRQHGYTF	TGTGCCAGCACCCAAGGGGCAGGGTATACCCTTCGGCAGCATGGCTACACCTTC	TRBV2	TRBJ1-2	NA	NA
CASSSGRSSQETQYF	TGTGCCAGCAGTTCCGGAAGGTCGAGCCAAGAGACCCAGTACTTC	TRBV6-6	TRBJ2-5	NA	NA
CASSYLAASTDTQHF	TGTGCCAGCTCCTACCTAGCGGCTAGCACAGATACGCAGCATTTT	TRBV28	TRBJ1-5	NA	NA
CASSLGIHNEQFF	TGTGCCAGCAGTTTAGGGATCCACAATGAGCAGTTCTTC	TRBV28	TRBJ2-1	NA	NA
CASSGTRSGYTF	TGTGCCAGCAGCGGGACAAGATCAGGCTACACCTTC	TRBV28	TRBJ1-2	NA	many
CSVGGLAGMNEQFF	TGCAGCGTTGGAGGACTAGCGGGGATGAATGAGCAGTTCTTC	TRBV29-1	TRBJ2-1	TRBD2	NA
CASSLEGGQPQHF	TGTGCCAGCAGCTTGGAAGGAGGGCAGCCCCAGCATTTT	TRBV5-4	TRBJ1-5	NA	few
CASSLLQGRGDTQYF	TGTGCCAGCAGCTTATTGCAGGGGCGTGGGGATACGCAGTATTTT	TRBV7-2	TRBJ2-3	NA	few
CSARGLAGDYNEQFF	TGCAGTGCTAGAGGACTAGCGGGGGACTACAATGAGCAGTTCTTC	TRBV20-1	TRBJ2-1	TRBD2	many
CASSGPAEGYEQYF	TGTGCCAGCAGCGGCCCAGCAGAGGGGTACGAGCAGTACTTC	TRBV9	TRBJ2-7	NA	few
CASSFLNNEQFF	TGTGCCAGCAGTTTCCTCAACAATGAGCAGTTCTTC	TRBV28	TRBJ2-1	NA	NA
CASSERTGADYGYTF	TGTGCCAGCAGTGAACGGACAGGGGCTGACTATGGCTACACCTTC	TRBV25-1	TRBJ1-2	TRBD1	few
CASSLSGSRTDTQYF	TGTGCCAGCAGCCTTAGCGGGAGTCGCACAGATACGCAGTATTTT	TRBV28	TRBJ2-3	TRBD2	few
CASSLGQEDQPQHF	TGTGCCAGCAGTTTAGGACAAGAGGATCAGCCCCAGCATTTT	TRBV12-3/TRBV12-4	TRBJ1-5	NA	many
CASSLETGGGAFF	TGTGCCAGCAGCTTGGAAACAGGGGGGGGAGCTTTCTTT	TRBV5-4	TRBJ1-1	TRBD1	many
CASSFMTTDTQYF	TGTGCCAGCAGCTTTATGACCACAGATACGCAGTATTTT	TRBV7-3	TRBJ2-3	NA	NA
CASSQAVALSTDTQYF	TGTGCCAGCAGCCAAGCTGTAGCACTGAGCACAGATACGCAGTATTTT	TRBV14	TRBJ2-3	NA	few
CASSLQGRGGYTF	TGTGCCAGCAGCCTCCAGGGGAGGGGAGGCTACACCTTC	TRBV6-5	TRBJ1-2	NA	many
CSVGGGQNTEAFF	TGCAGCGTTGGAGGGGGGCAGAACACTGAAGCTTTCTTT	TRBV29-1	TRBJ1-1	NA	many
CSAREAAEAFF	TGCAGTGCTAGGGAAGCGGCTGAAGCTTTCTTT	TRBV20-1	TRBJ1-1	NA	NA
CASSQPGDSGNTIYF	TGTGCCAGCAGCCAACCAGGGGACTCTGGAAACACCATATATTTT	TRBV11-2	TRBJ1-3	NA	NA
CASSYPASGRANEQYF	TGTGCCAGCAGCTATCCAGCTAGCGGGAGGGCGAATGAGCAGTACTTC	TRBV7-9	TRBJ2-7	TRBD2	few
CASSQVTSLAYEQYF	TGCGCCAGCAGCCAAGTTACTAGCTTAGCCTACGAGCAGTACTTC	TRBV4-1	TRBJ2-7	NA	many
CASSFGQGHNYGYTF	TGTGCCAGCAGCTTTGGACAGGGCCATAACTATGGCTACACCTTC	TRBV5-5	TRBJ1-2	TRBD1	NA
CASSGLAGAAGELFF	TGTGCCAGCAGTGGACTAGCGGGAGCTGCCGGGGAGCTGTTTTTT	TRBV12-3/TRBV12-4	TRBJ2-2	TRBD2	many
CASSWGPAGSTDTQYF	TGTGCCAGCAGCTGGGGACCAGCGGGAAGCACAGATACGCAGTATTTT	TRBV7-6	TRBJ2-3	TRBD2	many
CASSYAGGGTDTQYF	TGTGCCAGCAGTTACGCGGGAGGAGGCACAGATACGCAGTATTTT	TRBV6-2/TRBV6-3	TRBJ2-3	TRBD2	many
CASSYGGQGRYEQFF	TGTGCCAGCAGTTACGGGGGACAGGGTCGTTATGAGCAGTTCTTC	TRBV6-5	TRBJ2-1	TRBD1	many
CATSSGTGVDTQYF	TGTGCCACCAGTTCCGGGACAGGGGTGGATACGCAGTATTTT	TRBV24-1	TRBJ2-3	TRBD1	few
CASSQGIRRAFF	TGTGCCAGCAGCCAAGGGATACGGCGAGCTTTCTTT	TRBV14	TRBJ1-1	NA	NA
CSATKPVDYEQYF	TGCAGTGCTACTAAACCAGTCGACTACGAGCAGTACTTC	TRBV20-1	TRBJ2-7	NA	NA
CASSQEYNTYEQYF	TGCGCCAGCAGCCAAGAGTATAACACCTACGAGCAGTACTTC	TRBV4-3	TRBJ2-7	NA	many
CASSYSIDSMNTEAFF	TGTGCCAGCAGTTACTCGATAGATAGCATGAACACTGAAGCTTTCTTT	TRBV6-5	TRBJ1-1	NA	NA
CASSLPGGLAGDRYTQYF	TGTGCCAGCAGCTTACCGGGAGGTCTAGCGGGAGATCGCTATACGCAGTATTTT	TRBV7-2	TRBJ2-3	TRBD2	few
CASSTAWDRPNTEAFF	TGTGCCAGCAGTACCGCTTGGGACAGACCGAACACTGAAGCTTTCTTT	TRBV9	TRBJ1-1	TRBD1	NA
CASSLKGWQGSANYGYTF	TGTGCCAGCAGTTTAAAGGGATGGCAGGGGTCAGCTAACTATGGCTACACCTTC	TRBV27	TRBJ1-2	NA	NA
CASSLRDRGQETQYF	TGTGCCAGCAGTTTGAGGGACAGGGGGCAAGAGACCCAGTACTTC	TRBV27	TRBJ2-5	TRBD1	NA
CASSYPRQGDSYEQYF	TGTGCCAGCAGCTACCCTAGGCAAGGGGACTCCTACGAGCAGTACTTC	TRBV7-6	TRBJ2-7	NA	many
CASRETGWNTEAFF	TGTGCCAGCAGAGAGACAGGGTGGAACACTGAAGCTTTCTTT	TRBV6-5	TRBJ1-1	TRBD1	NA
CASSLQTTGPFF	TGTGCCAGCAGCTTGCAGACTACGGGACCGTTCTTC	TRBV5-6	TRBJ2-1	NA	few
CASSLNLAGDNEQFF	TGTGCCAGCAGTTTAAATCTAGCGGGGGACAATGAGCAGTTCTTC	TRBV28	TRBJ2-1	TRBD2	few
CATSRVADTQYF	TGTGCCACCAGCAGAGTCGCAGATACGCAGTATTTT	TRBV15	TRBJ2-3	NA	many
CASSLVGSSDEQYF	TGCGCCAGCAGCTTGGTTGGTTCCAGCGACGAGCAGTACTTC	TRBV5-1	TRBJ2-7	NA	few
CASRTSGSPYNEQFF	TGTGCCAGCAGGACTAGCGGGAGTCCCTACAATGAGCAGTTCTTC	TRBV6-5	TRBJ2-1	TRBD2	many
CSFRERSNTGELFF	TGCAGCTTTCGGGAGCGGTCGAACACCGGGGAGCTGTTTTTT	TRBV29-1	TRBJ2-2	NA	few
CASSLALVTEAFF	TGTGCCAGCAGCTTAGCGCTTGTAACTGAAGCTTTCTTT	TRBV7-6	TRBJ1-1	NA	NA